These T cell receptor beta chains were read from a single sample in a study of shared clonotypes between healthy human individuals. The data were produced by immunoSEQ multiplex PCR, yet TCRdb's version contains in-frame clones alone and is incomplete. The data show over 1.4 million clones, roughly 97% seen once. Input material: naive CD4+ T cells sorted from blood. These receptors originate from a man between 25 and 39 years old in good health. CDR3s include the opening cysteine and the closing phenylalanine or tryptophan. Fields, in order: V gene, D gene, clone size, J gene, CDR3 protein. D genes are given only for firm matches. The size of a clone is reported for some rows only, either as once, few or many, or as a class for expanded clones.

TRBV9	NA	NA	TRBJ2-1	CASSVGSGSYNEQFF
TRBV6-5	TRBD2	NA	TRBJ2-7	CASSFAGLAGGYEQYF
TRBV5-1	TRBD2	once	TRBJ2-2	CASSSRLAGGTGELFF
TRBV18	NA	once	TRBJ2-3	CASSWTTSSNTDTQYF
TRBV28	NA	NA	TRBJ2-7	CASTHGSAGSYEQYF
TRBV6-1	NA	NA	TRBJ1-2	CASSEAFLAYGYTF
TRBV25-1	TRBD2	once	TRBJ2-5	CASSELGLGGETQYF
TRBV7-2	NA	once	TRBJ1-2	CASSSWNYGYTF
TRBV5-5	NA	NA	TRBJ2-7	CASSFGTREQYF
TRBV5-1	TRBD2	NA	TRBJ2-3	CASSALSGTSTDTQYF
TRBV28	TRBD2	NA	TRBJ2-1	CASSPMGLAGVGEQFF
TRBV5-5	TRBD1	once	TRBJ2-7	CASSFGTVKFREQYF
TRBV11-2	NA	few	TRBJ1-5	CASSLVGGNQPQHF
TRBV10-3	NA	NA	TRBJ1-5	CAISENGGEFNQPQHF
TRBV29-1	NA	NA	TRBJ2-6	CSVASGAGANVLTF
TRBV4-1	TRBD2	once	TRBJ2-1	CASSQETSGGYNEQFF
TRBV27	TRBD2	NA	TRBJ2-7	CASSLPRLAGGAYEQYF
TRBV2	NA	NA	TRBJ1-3	CASRTVSSGNTIYF
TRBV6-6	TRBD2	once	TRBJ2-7	CASSTSGSYEQYF
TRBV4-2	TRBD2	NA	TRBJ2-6	CASSQGRGTSGIPSGANVLTF
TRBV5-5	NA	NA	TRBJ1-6	CASSLIDPRNSPLHF
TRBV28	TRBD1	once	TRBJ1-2	CASSLLQGRGYGYTF
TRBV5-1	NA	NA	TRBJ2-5	CASSLTGETQYF
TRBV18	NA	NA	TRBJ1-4	CASSRRTENEKLFF
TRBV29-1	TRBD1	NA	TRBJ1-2	CSVTDRGQGGYTF